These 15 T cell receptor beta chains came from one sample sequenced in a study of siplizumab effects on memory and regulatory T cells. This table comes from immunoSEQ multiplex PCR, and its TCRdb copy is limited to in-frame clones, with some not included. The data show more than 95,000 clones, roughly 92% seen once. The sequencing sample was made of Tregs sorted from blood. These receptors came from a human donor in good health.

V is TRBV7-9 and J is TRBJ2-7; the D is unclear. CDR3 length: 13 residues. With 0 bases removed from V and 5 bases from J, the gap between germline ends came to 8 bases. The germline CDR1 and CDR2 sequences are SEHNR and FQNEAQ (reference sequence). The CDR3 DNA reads TGTGCCAGCAGCTTAGCAGAAAACCACGAGCAGTACTTC. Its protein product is CASSLAENHEQYF.

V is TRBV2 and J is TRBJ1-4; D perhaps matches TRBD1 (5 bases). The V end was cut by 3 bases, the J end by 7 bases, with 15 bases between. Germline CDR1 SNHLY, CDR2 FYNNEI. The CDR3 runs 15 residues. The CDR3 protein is CASSDDGGVAEKLFF. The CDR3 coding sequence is TGTGCCAGCAGTGACGACGGGGGGGTGGCTGAAAAACTGTTTTTT.

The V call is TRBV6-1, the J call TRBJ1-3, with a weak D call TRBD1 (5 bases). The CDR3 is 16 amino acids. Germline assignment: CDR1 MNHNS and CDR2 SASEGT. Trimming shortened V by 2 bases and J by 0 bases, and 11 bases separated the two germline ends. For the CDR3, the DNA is TGTGCCAGCAGTGAAACAGGCCTCCTCTCTGGAAACACCATATATTTT. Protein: CASSETGLLSGNTIYF.

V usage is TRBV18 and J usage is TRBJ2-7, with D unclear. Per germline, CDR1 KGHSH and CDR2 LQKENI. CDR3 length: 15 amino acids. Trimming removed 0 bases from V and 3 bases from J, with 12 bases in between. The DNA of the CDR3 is TGTGCCAGCTCACCACCACAAGGGAAGGGCTACGAGCAGTACTTC. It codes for CASSPPQGKGYEQYF.

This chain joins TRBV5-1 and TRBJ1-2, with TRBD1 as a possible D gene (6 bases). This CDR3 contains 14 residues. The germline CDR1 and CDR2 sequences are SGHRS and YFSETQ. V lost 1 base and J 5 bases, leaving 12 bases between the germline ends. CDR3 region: CASSLRQAFYGYTF. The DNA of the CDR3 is TGCGCCAGCAGCTTGCGACAGGCTTTTTATGGCTACACCTTC.

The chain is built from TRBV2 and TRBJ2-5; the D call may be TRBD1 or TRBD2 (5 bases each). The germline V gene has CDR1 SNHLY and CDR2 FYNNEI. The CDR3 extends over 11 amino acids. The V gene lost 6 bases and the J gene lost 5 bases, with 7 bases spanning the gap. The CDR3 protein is CASSGAETQYF. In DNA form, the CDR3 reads TGTGCCAGCAGCGGGGCGGAGACCCAGTACTTC.

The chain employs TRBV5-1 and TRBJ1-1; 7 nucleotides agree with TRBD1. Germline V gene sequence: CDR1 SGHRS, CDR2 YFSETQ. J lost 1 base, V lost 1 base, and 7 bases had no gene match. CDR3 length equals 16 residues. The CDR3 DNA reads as TGCGCCAGCAGCTTGCTAGCAGGACAGGCGAACACTGAAGCTTTCTTT. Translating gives CASSLLAGQANTEAFF. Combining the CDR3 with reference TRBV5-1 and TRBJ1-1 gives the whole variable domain KAGVTQTPRYLIKTRGQQVTLSCSPISGHRSVSWYQQTPGQGLQFLFEYFSETQRNKGNFPGRFSGRQFSNSRSEMNVSTLELGDSALYLCASSLLAGQANTEAFFGQGTRLTVV.

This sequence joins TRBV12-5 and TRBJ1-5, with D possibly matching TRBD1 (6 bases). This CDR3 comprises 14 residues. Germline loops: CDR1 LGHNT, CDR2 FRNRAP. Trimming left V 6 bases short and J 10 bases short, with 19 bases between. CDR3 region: CASGPGGAASPQHF. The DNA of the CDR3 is TGTGCTAGTGGACCCGGGGGGGCTGCAAGCCCCCAGCATTTT.

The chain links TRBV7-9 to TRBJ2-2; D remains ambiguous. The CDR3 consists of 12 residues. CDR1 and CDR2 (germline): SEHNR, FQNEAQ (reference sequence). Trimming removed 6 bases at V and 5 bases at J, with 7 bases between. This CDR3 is CASRTETGELFF. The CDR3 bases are TGTGCCAGCAGGACTGAGACCGGGGAGCTGTTTTTT.

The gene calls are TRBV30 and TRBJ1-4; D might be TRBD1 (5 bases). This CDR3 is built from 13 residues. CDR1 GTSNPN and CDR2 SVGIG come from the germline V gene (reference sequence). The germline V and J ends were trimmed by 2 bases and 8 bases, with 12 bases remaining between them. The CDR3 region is CAWSKQGGEKLFF. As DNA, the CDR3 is TGTGCCTGGAGTAAGCAGGGAGGCGAAAAACTGTTTTTT.

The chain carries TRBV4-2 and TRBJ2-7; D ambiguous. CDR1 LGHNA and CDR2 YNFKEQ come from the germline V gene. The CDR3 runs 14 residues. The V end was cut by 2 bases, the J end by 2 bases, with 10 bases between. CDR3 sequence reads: CASSQNADAYEQYF. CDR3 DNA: TGTGCCAGCAGCCAAAATGCAGACGCCTACGAGCAGTACTTC.

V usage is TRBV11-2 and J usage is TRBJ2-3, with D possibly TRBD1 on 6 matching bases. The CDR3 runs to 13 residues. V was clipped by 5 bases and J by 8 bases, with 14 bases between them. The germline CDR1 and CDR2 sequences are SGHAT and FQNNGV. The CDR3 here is CASSPTGRGTQYF. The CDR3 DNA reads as TGTGCCAGCAGCCCGACAGGCCGGGGTACGCAGTATTTT.

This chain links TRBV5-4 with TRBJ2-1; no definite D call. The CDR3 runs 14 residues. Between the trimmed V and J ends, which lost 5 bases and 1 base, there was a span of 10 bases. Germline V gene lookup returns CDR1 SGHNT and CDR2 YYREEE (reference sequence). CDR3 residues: CASSLTGSYNEQFF. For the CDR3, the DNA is TGTGCCAGCAGTCTTACCGGGTCCTACAATGAGCAGTTCTTC.

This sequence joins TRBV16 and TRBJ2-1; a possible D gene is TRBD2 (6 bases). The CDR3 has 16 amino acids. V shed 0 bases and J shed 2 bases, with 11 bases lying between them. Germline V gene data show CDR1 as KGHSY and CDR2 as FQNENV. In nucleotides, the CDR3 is TGTGCCAGCAGCCAATCGATTTCGGGGGCCTACAATGAGCAGTTCTTC. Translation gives CASSQSISGAYNEQFF.

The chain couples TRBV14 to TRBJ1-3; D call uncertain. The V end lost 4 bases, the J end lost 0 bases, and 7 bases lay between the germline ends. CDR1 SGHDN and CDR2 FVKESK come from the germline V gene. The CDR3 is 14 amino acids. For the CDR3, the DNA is TGTGCCAGCAGCCTACAAGTCTCTGGAAACACCATATATTTT. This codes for CASSLQVSGNTIYF.